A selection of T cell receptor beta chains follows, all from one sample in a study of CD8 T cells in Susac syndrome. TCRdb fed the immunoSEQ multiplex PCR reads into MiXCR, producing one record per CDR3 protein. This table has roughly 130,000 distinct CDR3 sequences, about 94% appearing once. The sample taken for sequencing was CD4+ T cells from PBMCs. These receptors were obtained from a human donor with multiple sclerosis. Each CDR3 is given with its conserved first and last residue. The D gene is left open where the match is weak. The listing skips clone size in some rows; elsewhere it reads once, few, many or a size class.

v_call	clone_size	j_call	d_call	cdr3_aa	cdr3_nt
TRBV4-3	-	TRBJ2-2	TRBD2	CASSPGGPGELFF	TGCGCCAGCAGTCCGGGGGGACCCGGGGAGCTGTTTTTT
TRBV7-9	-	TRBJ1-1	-	CASSSMGGHMNTEAFF	TGTGCCAGCAGCTCCATGGGTGGCCATATGAACACTGAAGCTTTCTTT
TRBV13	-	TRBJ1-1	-	CASSSASVDTEAFF	TGTGCCAGCTCATCAGCTTCGGTCGACACTGAAGCTTTCTTT
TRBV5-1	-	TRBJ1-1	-	CASSLEGRDTEAFF	TGTGCCAGCAGCCTGGAGGGGAGGGACACTGAAGCTTTCTTT
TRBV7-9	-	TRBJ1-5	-	CASSLEDGNGPQHF	TGTGCCAGCAGCTTAGAGGACGGCAATGGGCCCCAGCATTTT
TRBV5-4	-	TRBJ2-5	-	CASSFRGGAQETQYF	TGTGCCAGCAGTTTTCGAGGGGGGGCCCAAGAGACCCAGTACTTC
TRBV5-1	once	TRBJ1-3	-	CASSLSVRGTGNTIYF	TGCGCCAGCAGCTTGTCAGTAAGAGGAACTGGAAACACCATATATTTT
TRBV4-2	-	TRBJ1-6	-	CASSQQTGNNSPLHF	TGTGCCAGCAGCCAACAGACTGGGAATAATTCACCCCTCCACTTT
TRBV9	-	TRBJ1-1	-	CASSVGGAGARGDTEAFF	TGTGCCAGCAGCGTAGGTGGGGCAGGGGCCCGCGGAGACACTGAAGCTTTCTTT
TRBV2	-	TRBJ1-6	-	CASSVGTRESPLHF	TGTGCCAGCAGTGTGGGGACAAGGGAATCACCCCTCCACTTT
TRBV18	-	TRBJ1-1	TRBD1	CASSPPRAGGNTEAFF	TGTGCCAGCTCACCACCTCGGGCAGGGGGCAACACTGAAGCTTTCTTT
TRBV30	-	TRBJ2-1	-	CALGGTYNEQFF	TGTGCCCTCGGCGGCACTTACAATGAGCAGTTCTTC
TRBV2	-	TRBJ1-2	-	CASATQGMGGYTF	TGTGCCAGCGCCACTCAGGGGATGGGTGGCTACACCTTC
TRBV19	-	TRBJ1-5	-	CASSITGKMGNQPQHF	TGTGCCAGTAGTATAACAGGGAAAATGGGCAATCAGCCCCAGCATTTT
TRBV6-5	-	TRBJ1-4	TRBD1	CASSYGTGRKKLFF	TGTGCCAGCAGTTACGGGACAGGGCGGAAAAAACTGTTTTTT
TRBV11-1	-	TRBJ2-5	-	CASSGYRDGETQYF	TGTGCCAGCAGCGGATACAGGGATGGAGAGACCCAGTACTTC
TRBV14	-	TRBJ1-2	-	CASSRGPPENGYTF	TGTGCCAGCAGCCGGGGACCTCCGGAGAATGGCTACACCTTC
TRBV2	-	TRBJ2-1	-	CASSEANSWGEQFF	TGTGCCAGCAGTGAAGCCAACTCGTGGGGTGAGCAGTTCTTC
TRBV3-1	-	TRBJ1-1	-	CASSQGYRNTEAFF	TGTGCCAGCAGCCAAGGATACCGGAACACTGAAGCTTTCTTT
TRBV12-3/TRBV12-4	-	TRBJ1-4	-	CASSYREDEKLFF	TGTGCCAGCAGTTATAGGGAGGACGAAAAACTGTTTTTT
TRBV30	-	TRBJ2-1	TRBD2	CAWSVRGLAQGNQFF	TGTGCCTGGAGTGTAAGGGGACTAGCGCAGGGTAATCAGTTCTTC
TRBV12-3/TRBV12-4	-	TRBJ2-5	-	CASSIRNQETQYF	TGTGCCAGCAGCATTAGAAACCAAGAGACCCAGTACTTC
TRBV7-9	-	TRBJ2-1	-	CASSPSLRGLSSYNEQFF	TGTGCCAGCAGCCCAAGTTTACGGGGCTTGAGCTCCTACAATGAGCAGTTCTTC
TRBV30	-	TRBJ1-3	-	CAWSPSGAGTIYF	TGTGCCTGGAGTCCCTCAGGGGCCGGCACCATATATTTT
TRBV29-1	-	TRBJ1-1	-	CSVVPLITGRVGTEAFF	TGCAGCGTCGTACCACTAATAACAGGCAGGGTTGGGACTGAAGCTTTCTTT
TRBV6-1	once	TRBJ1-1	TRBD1	CASRASTGGNTEAFF	TGTGCCAGCAGGGCATCGACAGGGGGGAACACTGAAGCTTTCTTT
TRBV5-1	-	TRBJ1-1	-	CASSLEGEGEAFF	TGCGCCAGCAGCTTGGAAGGGGAAGGTGAAGCTTTCTTT
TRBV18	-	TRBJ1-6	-	CASSLSGNYNSPLHF	TGTGCCAGCTCCCTCAGCGGGAACTATAATTCACCCCTCCACTTT
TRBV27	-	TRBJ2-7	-	CASSWRDETSYEQYF	TGTGCCAGCAGTTGGCGGGACGAGACCTCCTACGAGCAGTACTTC
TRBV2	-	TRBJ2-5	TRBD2	CASRGLAGVQTQYF	TGTGCCAGCAGAGGACTAGCGGGAGTCCAGACCCAGTACTTC
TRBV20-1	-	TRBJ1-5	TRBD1	CSASGDRNQPQHF	TGCAGTGCTAGTGGGGACAGGAATCAGCCCCAGCATTTT
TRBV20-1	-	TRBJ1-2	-	CSARDQDVNGYTF	TGCAGTGCTAGAGATCAGGATGTGAACGGATACACCTTC
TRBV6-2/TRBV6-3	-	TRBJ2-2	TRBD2	CASSYPISLAGGELFF	TGTGCCAGCAGTTATCCGATCTCACTAGCGGGAGGGGAGCTGTTTTTT
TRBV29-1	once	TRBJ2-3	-	CSVGGRGPTDTQYF	TGCAGCGTGGGGGGCAGGGGACCCACAGATACGCAGTATTTT
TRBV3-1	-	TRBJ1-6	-	CASSHTRRVLGSPLHF	TGTGCCAGCAGCCATACCAGACGGGTCCTGGGGTCACCCCTCCACTTT
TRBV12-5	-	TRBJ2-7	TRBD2	CASGIGTSGAPSEQYF	TGTGCTAGTGGTATCGGGACTAGCGGAGCTCCCTCCGAGCAGTACTTC
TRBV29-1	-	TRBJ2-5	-	CSVAASLKETQYF	TGCAGCGTTGCGGCTAGCTTGAAAGAGACCCAGTACTTC
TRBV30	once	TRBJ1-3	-	CAWSIRGRITSIYF	TGTGCCTGGAGTATCCGGGGGCGAATAACCTCCATATATTTT
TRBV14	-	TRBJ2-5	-	CASSHINQETQYF	TGTGCCAGCAGCCATATTAATCAAGAGACCCAGTACTTC
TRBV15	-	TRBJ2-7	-	CATSRDGYSEQYF	TGTGCCACCAGCAGAGATGGATATTCAGAGCAGTACTTC
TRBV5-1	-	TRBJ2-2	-	CASSLGVNGELFF	TGCGCCAGCAGCTTGGGGGTAAACGGGGAGCTGTTTTTT
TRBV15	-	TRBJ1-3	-	CATSRDPGIHSGNTIYF	TGTGCCACCAGCAGAGATCCGGGCATCCACTCTGGAAACACCATATATTTT
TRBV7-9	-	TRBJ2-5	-	CATNRDLEETQYF	TGTGCCACCAACAGGGATCTCGAAGAGACCCAGTACTTC
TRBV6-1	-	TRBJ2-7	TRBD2	CASSLAHLLAGGEYEQYF	TGTGCCAGCAGCCTTGCCCATTTGCTAGCGGGAGGAGAGTACGAGCAGTACTTC
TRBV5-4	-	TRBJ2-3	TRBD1	CASSTKPGTGEGNTQYF	TGTGCCAGCAGCACCAAACCCGGGACAGGGGAAGGGAATACGCAGTATTTT
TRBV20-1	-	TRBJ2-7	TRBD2	CSATTSGSSYEQYF	TGCAGTGCGACTACTAGCGGGAGCTCCTACGAGCAGTACTTC
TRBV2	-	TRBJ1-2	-	CASSEALRGGRNYGYTF	TGTGCCAGCAGTGAAGCGCTTCGGGGGGGAAGGAACTATGGCTACACCTTC
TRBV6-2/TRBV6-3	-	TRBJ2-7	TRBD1	CASSDRDSYEQYF	TGTGCCAGCAGTGACAGGGACTCCTACGAGCAGTACTTC
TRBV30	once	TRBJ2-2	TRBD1	CAWSVMDRVNTGELFF	TGTGCCTGGAGTGTTATGGACAGGGTCAACACCGGGGAGCTGTTTTTT
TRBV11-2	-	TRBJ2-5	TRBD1	CASSLGNRGEGQTQYF	TGTGCCAGCAGCTTAGGGAACAGGGGTGAGGGGCAGACCCAGTACTTC
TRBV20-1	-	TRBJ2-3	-	CSAGGSSTDTQYF	TGCAGTGCTGGGGGCTCTAGCACAGATACGCAGTATTTT
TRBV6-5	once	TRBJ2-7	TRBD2	CASSWTTSGSLYEQYF	TGTGCCAGCAGTTGGACGACTAGCGGGAGTCTCTACGAGCAGTACTTC
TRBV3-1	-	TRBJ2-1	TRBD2	CASSQTSGRGDEQFF	TGTGCCAGCAGCCAAACAAGCGGGAGAGGCGATGAGCAGTTCTTC
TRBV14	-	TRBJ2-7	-	CASSQGVFRIAYEQYF	TGTGCCAGCAGCCAAGGGGTTTTCAGAATAGCCTACGAGCAGTACTTC
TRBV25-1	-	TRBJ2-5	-	CASSEAGRQETQYF	TGTGCCAGCAGTGAAGCCGGCAGACAAGAGACCCAGTACTTC